This T cell receptor beta chain was recovered during a study of T cell changes during pregnancy in multiple sclerosis. Germline CDR1 is SGHRS and CDR2 is YFSETQ. There are 16 residues in the CDR3. V shed 3 bases, J shed 7 bases, and the junction held 8 bases outside the gene matches. Sequencing was performed with immunoSEQ multiplex PCR; in TCRdb, only in-frame clones are kept and a portion is missing. This table holds about 130,000 clones, roughly 97% found once. The sequenced sample was peripheral blood, obtained after pregnancy. This TCR derives from a female donor with multiple sclerosis, enrolled in a pregnancy study. The chain is built from TRBV5-1 and TRBJ2-7; 15 nucleotides align to TRBD2. The CDR3 coding sequence is TGCGCCAGCAGCTCCGGACTAGCGGGAGGGTCGAGGGAGCAGTACTTC. Its protein is CASSSGLAGGSREQYF.